This T cell receptor beta chain was recorded in a study of shared clonotypes between healthy human individuals. This clone turned up a few times. Germline V lookup: CDR1 LNHDA, CDR2 SQIVND (reference sequence). The CDR3 has 17 residues. Trimming took off 5 bases at V and 1 base at J, with 18 bases between the two ends. Measured with immunoSEQ multiplex PCR; TCRdb has only the in-frame clones, and not every one. The profile covers more than 400,000 clones, with about 96% appearing a single time and about 0.06% taken by the ten largest. The chain couples TRBV19 to TRBJ1-5; D unresolved. The TCR sequence derives from a woman in her twenties or thirties in good health. Sequencing was performed on naive CD4+ T cells sorted from blood. Subset defined: CD45RA+ positively selected. The CDR3 DNA reads TGTGCCAGTAGTCGAACGAGGCACCGGGCGAGCAATCAGCCCCAGCATTTT. It specifies CASSRTRHRASNQPQHF.